These T cell receptor beta chains were read from a single sample in a study of OX40 agonist ivuxolimab in advanced cancers. Clones were read by immunoSEQ multiplex PCR, and TCRdb kept only the in-frame ones, dropping some. The data contain 150,000 to 190,000 clones, roughly 94% of them seen just once; the ten biggest clones take up about 0.3%. The sample in question was CD4+ or CD8+ T cells sorted from blood, obtained in a trial of the OX40 agonist ivuxolimab. The receptors shown here come from an adult with an advanced solid tumor such as melanoma, head and neck, liver or kidney cancer. Both conserved end residues are part of each CDR3. The D gene is left open where the match is weak. For some rows the clone size is stated as once, few or many, or as a class when expanded; others skip it.

j_gene: TRBJ1-1
len: 16
d_gene: .
abundance: .
v_gene: TRBV6-1
CDR3aa: CASSERARGGNTEAFF
CDR3nt: TGTGCCAGCAGTGAACGGGCGAGGGGAGGGAACACTGAAGCTTTCTTT

j_gene: TRBJ1-2
len: 16
d_gene: TRBD1
abundance: .
v_gene: TRBV11-2
CDR3aa: CASSPPAGQGYYGYTF
CDR3nt: TGTGCCAGCAGCCCCCCTGCGGGACAGGGGTACTATGGCTACACCTTC

j_gene: TRBJ1-4
len: 15
d_gene: .
abundance: .
v_gene: TRBV4-1
CDR3aa: CASSQDRLPDEKLFF
CDR3nt: TGCGCCAGCAGCCAAGACAGACTACCTGATGAAAAACTGTTTTTT

j_gene: TRBJ2-7
len: 14
d_gene: TRBD1
abundance: .
v_gene: TRBV19
CDR3aa: CATLGQGGAYEQYF
CDR3nt: TGTGCCACCTTAGGACAGGGTGGGGCCTACGAGCAGTACTTC

j_gene: TRBJ2-3
len: 15
d_gene: .
abundance: few
v_gene: TRBV2
CDR3aa: CASSDAGIYTDTQYF
CDR3nt: TGTGCCAGCAGTGATGCCGGGATCTACACAGATACGCAGTATTTT

j_gene: TRBJ2-7
len: 17
d_gene: TRBD1
abundance: once
v_gene: TRBV9
CDR3aa: CASSTPPDRGRPYEQYF
CDR3nt: TGTGCCAGCAGCACCCCCCCTGACAGGGGGCGGCCCTACGAGCAGTACTTC

j_gene: TRBJ2-5
len: 13
d_gene: .
abundance: .
v_gene: TRBV5-4
CDR3aa: CASRRGPQETQYF
CDR3nt: TGTGCCAGCAGAAGGGGCCCCCAAGAGACCCAGTACTTC

j_gene: TRBJ2-1
len: 13
d_gene: TRBD2
abundance: .
v_gene: TRBV11-1
CDR3aa: CASSLEVSGREFF
CDR3nt: TGTGCCAGCAGCTTAGAGGTGAGCGGGAGGGAGTTCTTC

j_gene: TRBJ2-4
len: 14
d_gene: .
abundance: .
v_gene: TRBV19
CDR3aa: CASDHSIAKNIQYF
CDR3nt: TGTGCCAGTGACCACTCCATAGCCAAAAACATTCAGTACTTC

j_gene: TRBJ2-7
len: 15
d_gene: .
abundance: .
v_gene: TRBV5-4
CDR3aa: CASSLGETSSYEQYF
CDR3nt: TGTGCCAGCAGCTTAGGGGAGACTAGCTCCTACGAGCAGTACTTC

j_gene: TRBJ1-2
len: 14
d_gene: TRBD1
abundance: .
v_gene: TRBV6-5
CDR3aa: CASSYSGQGFGYTF
CDR3nt: TGTGCCAGCAGTTACTCGGGACAGGGTTTTGGCTACACCTTC

j_gene: TRBJ1-3
len: 15
d_gene: TRBD1
abundance: .
v_gene: TRBV7-2
CDR3aa: CASSLQGGSGNTIYF
CDR3nt: TGTGCCAGCAGCTTGCAGGGGGGCTCTGGAAACACCATATATTTT

j_gene: TRBJ2-5
len: 14
d_gene: .
abundance: .
v_gene: TRBV19
CDR3aa: CASSSQGPRETQYF
CDR3nt: TGTGCCAGTAGTTCTCAGGGGCCCCGAGAGACCCAGTACTTC

j_gene: TRBJ2-7
len: 14
d_gene: TRBD2
abundance: .
v_gene: TRBV6-6
CDR3aa: CASSYREDPYEQYF
CDR3nt: TGTGCCAGCAGTTACCGGGAGGACCCTTACGAGCAGTACTTC

j_gene: TRBJ1-2
len: 15
d_gene: TRBD1
abundance: .
v_gene: TRBV6-5
CDR3aa: CASSYGTGANYGYTF
CDR3nt: TGTGCCAGCAGTTACGGGACAGGGGCTAACTATGGCTACACCTTC

j_gene: TRBJ1-2
len: 11
d_gene: .
abundance: once
v_gene: TRBV27
CDR3aa: CASSDNYGYTF
CDR3nt: TGTGCCAGCAGTGATAACTATGGCTACACCTTC

j_gene: TRBJ1-3
len: 15
d_gene: TRBD1
abundance: .
v_gene: TRBV7-2
CDR3aa: CASASQGFGGNTIYF
CDR3nt: TGTGCCAGCGCGTCACAGGGGTTCGGTGGAAACACCATATATTTT

j_gene: TRBJ2-7
len: 14
d_gene: TRBD1
abundance: once
v_gene: TRBV19
CDR3aa: CASSPWDRPYEQYF
CDR3nt: TGTGCCAGTAGTCCATGGGACAGGCCCTACGAGCAGTACTTC

j_gene: TRBJ2-6
len: 15
d_gene: .
abundance: .
v_gene: TRBV6-5
CDR3aa: CASSFEGSGANVLTF
CDR3nt: TGTGCCAGCAGTTTCGAGGGTTCAGGGGCCAACGTCCTGACTTTC

j_gene: TRBJ2-7
len: 13
d_gene: .
abundance: .
v_gene: TRBV10-3
CDR3aa: CAISQDSHYEQYF
CDR3nt: TGTGCCATCAGTCAGGACAGCCACTACGAGCAGTACTTC

j_gene: TRBJ2-7
len: 16
d_gene: TRBD1
abundance: .
v_gene: TRBV11-2
CDR3aa: CASSPISQGGANEQYF
CDR3nt: TGTGCCAGCAGCCCAATTAGCCAAGGGGGCGCGAACGAGCAGTACTTC

j_gene: TRBJ2-7
len: 16
d_gene: TRBD2
abundance: .
v_gene: TRBV5-4
CDR3aa: CASTPGAGGLGYEQYF
CDR3nt: TGTGCCAGCACCCCGGGGGCGGGGGGCCTGGGCTACGAGCAGTACTTC

j_gene: TRBJ1-5
len: 16
d_gene: TRBD1
abundance: .
v_gene: TRBV5-5
CDR3aa: CASSYLGGGNSQPQHF
CDR3nt: TGTGCCAGCAGCTACCTAGGGGGCGGAAATAGTCAGCCCCAGCATTTT

j_gene: TRBJ2-3
len: 15
d_gene: .
abundance: .
v_gene: TRBV10-2
CDR3aa: CASSEGRQSTDTQYF
CDR3nt: TGCGCCAGCAGTGAAGGTCGACAGAGCACAGATACGCAGTATTTT

j_gene: TRBJ1-5
len: 15
d_gene: TRBD1
abundance: .
v_gene: TRBV28
CDR3aa: CASSIQGVESQPQHF
CDR3nt: TGTGCCAGCAGTATTCAGGGGGTTGAGAGTCAGCCCCAGCATTTT

j_gene: TRBJ2-7
len: 15
d_gene: .
abundance: .
v_gene: TRBV19
CDR3aa: CASSIVGGSPYEQYF
CDR3nt: TGTGCCAGTAGTATAGTTGGAGGGTCCCCCTACGAGCAGTACTTC

j_gene: TRBJ2-1
len: 15
d_gene: .
abundance: .
v_gene: TRBV10-3
CDR3aa: CAIRGSREGGGEQFF
CDR3nt: TGTGCCATCAGGGGATCGAGGGAGGGAGGGGGTGAGCAGTTCTTC

j_gene: TRBJ2-7
len: 14
d_gene: .
abundance: .
v_gene: TRBV2
CDR3aa: CASTAGLLTYEQYF
CDR3nt: TGTGCCAGCACTGCGGGACTCCTGACCTACGAGCAGTACTTC

j_gene: TRBJ1-4
len: 16
d_gene: TRBD1
abundance: .
v_gene: TRBV5-1
CDR3aa: CASSFGTGGINEKLFF
CDR3nt: TGCGCCAGCAGCTTCGGGACAGGGGGAATCAATGAAAAACTGTTTTTT

j_gene: TRBJ2-1
len: 14
d_gene: TRBD2
abundance: .
v_gene: TRBV7-2
CDR3aa: CASSPSGTYNEQFF
CDR3nt: TGTGCCAGCAGCCCTAGCGGGACCTACAATGAGCAGTTCTTC

j_gene: TRBJ1-2
len: 15
d_gene: .
abundance: .
v_gene: TRBV18
CDR3aa: CASSPSPGATQGYTF
CDR3nt: TGTGCCAGCTCACCGAGTCCGGGGGCGACTCAAGGCTACACCTTC

j_gene: TRBJ1-5
len: 15
d_gene: .
abundance: .
v_gene: TRBV30
CDR3aa: CAWGWGGKGNQPQHF
CDR3nt: TGTGCCTGGGGTTGGGGAGGGAAGGGCAATCAGCCCCAGCATTTT

j_gene: TRBJ2-1
len: 12
d_gene: .
abundance: .
v_gene: TRBV12-5
CDR3aa: CASGSLSDEQFF
CDR3nt: TGTGCTAGTGGTTCACTTTCCGATGAGCAGTTCTTC

j_gene: TRBJ1-2
len: 14
d_gene: TRBD1
abundance: .
v_gene: TRBV5-1
CDR3aa: CASSLTGSNYGYTF
CDR3nt: TGCGCCAGCAGCCTGACAGGGAGTAACTATGGCTACACCTTC

j_gene: TRBJ1-2
len: 12
d_gene: .
abundance: .
v_gene: TRBV19
CDR3aa: CASSAGTPGYTF
CDR3nt: TGTGCCAGTAGTGCCGGGACCCCTGGCTACACCTTC

j_gene: TRBJ2-3
len: 17
d_gene: .
abundance: few
v_gene: TRBV18
CDR3aa: CASSPPRRTDSTDTQYF
CDR3nt: TGTGCCAGCTCACCACCGCGGCGGACGGATAGCACAGATACGCAGTATTTT

j_gene: TRBJ2-2
len: 13
d_gene: .
abundance: .
v_gene: TRBV11-3
CDR3aa: CASSPGLTGELFF
CDR3nt: TGTGCCAGCAGCCCAGGATTAACCGGGGAGCTGTTTTTT

j_gene: TRBJ1-1
len: 16
d_gene: TRBD1
abundance: .
v_gene: TRBV14
CDR3aa: CASSQSLGQGRTEAFF
CDR3nt: TGTGCCAGCAGCCAATCTTTGGGACAGGGGAGGACTGAAGCTTTCTTT

j_gene: TRBJ2-1
len: 15
d_gene: .
abundance: .
v_gene: TRBV7-2
CDR3aa: CASTKLGRSYNEQFF
CDR3nt: TGTGCCAGCACTAAACTCGGGAGATCCTACAATGAGCAGTTCTTC

j_gene: TRBJ1-4
len: 16
d_gene: .
abundance: .
v_gene: TRBV27
CDR3aa: CASSSLTDYFGEKLFF
CDR3nt: TGTGCCAGCAGTTCCCTGACAGATTACTTTGGGGAAAAACTGTTTTTT

j_gene: TRBJ1-6
len: 13
d_gene: .
abundance: .
v_gene: TRBV25-1
CDR3aa: CASKGSYNSPLHF
CDR3nt: TGTGCCAGCAAGGGCAGCTATAATTCACCCCTCCACTTT

j_gene: TRBJ1-3
len: 15
d_gene: TRBD1
abundance: .
v_gene: TRBV6-4
CDR3aa: CASSPSGGSGNTIYF
CDR3nt: TGTGCCAGCAGCCCCTCAGGGGGCTCCGGAAACACCATATATTTT

j_gene: TRBJ1-1
len: 14
d_gene: .
abundance: .
v_gene: TRBV4-1
CDR3aa: CASSRDDQRTEAFF
CDR3nt: TGCGCCAGCAGCCGGGACGATCAACGGACTGAAGCTTTCTTT

j_gene: TRBJ2-3
len: 16
d_gene: TRBD2
abundance: .
v_gene: TRBV7-2
CDR3aa: CASSPPRGGAGDTQYF
CDR3nt: TGTGCCAGCAGCCCCCCCCGGGGGGGGGCCGGGGATACGCAGTATTTT

j_gene: TRBJ2-5
len: 14
d_gene: .
abundance: .
v_gene: TRBV11-2
CDR3aa: CASSLGGSQETQYF
CDR3nt: TGTGCCAGCAGCTTAGGCGGCTCCCAAGAGACCCAGTACTTC

j_gene: TRBJ2-5
len: 16
d_gene: .
abundance: .
v_gene: TRBV7-8
CDR3aa: CASSRSRPPTQETQYF
CDR3nt: TGTGCCAGCAGTCGTAGTAGACCCCCGACACAAGAGACCCAGTACTTC

j_gene: TRBJ1-5
len: 13
d_gene: .
abundance: .
v_gene: TRBV6-1
CDR3aa: CASIHEGWQPQHF
CDR3nt: TGTGCCAGCATCCATGAGGGATGGCAGCCCCAGCATTTT

j_gene: TRBJ2-3
len: 15
d_gene: TRBD2
abundance: .
v_gene: TRBV30
CDR3aa: CAWRVLAGVGDTQYF
CDR3nt: TGTGCCTGGAGGGTACTAGCGGGAGTGGGGGATACGCAGTATTTT

j_gene: TRBJ1-5
len: 15
d_gene: .
abundance: .
v_gene: TRBV4-1
CDR3aa: CASSRDGYSNQPQHF
CDR3nt: TGCGCCAGCAGCCGGGACGGATATAGCAATCAGCCCCAGCATTTT

j_gene: TRBJ1-4
len: 15
d_gene: .
abundance: .
v_gene: TRBV9
CDR3aa: CASSVGDRLNEKLFF
CDR3nt: TGTGCCAGCAGCGTAGGTGACAGGTTGAATGAAAAACTGTTTTTT

j_gene: TRBJ1-2
len: 15
d_gene: .
abundance: .
v_gene: TRBV5-1
CDR3aa: CASSTGDGRKYGYTF
CDR3nt: TGCGCCAGCAGCACCGGGGACGGTAGAAAATATGGCTACACCTTC